The clone carrying this T cell receptor (beta chain) was seen only a few times. What it recognizes is unknown. The data were obtained in a study of T cell repertoires and HLA-DP antigens. TCRdb's copy holds only in-frame clones and misses some; the assay was immunoSEQ multiplex PCR. The sample carries approximately 100,000 clones, around nine tenths recorded once. CDR1 is MNHNY and CDR2 is SVGAGI in the germline V gene (reference sequence). The V end lost 2 bases, the J end lost 4 bases, and 8 bases lay between the germline ends. There are 13 residues in the CDR3. CD4+ T cells, purified by negative selection, averaged roughly 98% purity.

The sample comprised CD4+ T cells from PBMCs. This clonotype originated in a man over 45 in good health and CMV-seronegative. This sequence joins TRBV6-6 and TRBJ2-5, with D possibly matching TRBD1 (5 bases). CDR3 DNA: TGTGCCAGCAGTTACAGGGGAATAGAGACCCAGTACTTC. This gives the protein CASSYRGIETQYF.